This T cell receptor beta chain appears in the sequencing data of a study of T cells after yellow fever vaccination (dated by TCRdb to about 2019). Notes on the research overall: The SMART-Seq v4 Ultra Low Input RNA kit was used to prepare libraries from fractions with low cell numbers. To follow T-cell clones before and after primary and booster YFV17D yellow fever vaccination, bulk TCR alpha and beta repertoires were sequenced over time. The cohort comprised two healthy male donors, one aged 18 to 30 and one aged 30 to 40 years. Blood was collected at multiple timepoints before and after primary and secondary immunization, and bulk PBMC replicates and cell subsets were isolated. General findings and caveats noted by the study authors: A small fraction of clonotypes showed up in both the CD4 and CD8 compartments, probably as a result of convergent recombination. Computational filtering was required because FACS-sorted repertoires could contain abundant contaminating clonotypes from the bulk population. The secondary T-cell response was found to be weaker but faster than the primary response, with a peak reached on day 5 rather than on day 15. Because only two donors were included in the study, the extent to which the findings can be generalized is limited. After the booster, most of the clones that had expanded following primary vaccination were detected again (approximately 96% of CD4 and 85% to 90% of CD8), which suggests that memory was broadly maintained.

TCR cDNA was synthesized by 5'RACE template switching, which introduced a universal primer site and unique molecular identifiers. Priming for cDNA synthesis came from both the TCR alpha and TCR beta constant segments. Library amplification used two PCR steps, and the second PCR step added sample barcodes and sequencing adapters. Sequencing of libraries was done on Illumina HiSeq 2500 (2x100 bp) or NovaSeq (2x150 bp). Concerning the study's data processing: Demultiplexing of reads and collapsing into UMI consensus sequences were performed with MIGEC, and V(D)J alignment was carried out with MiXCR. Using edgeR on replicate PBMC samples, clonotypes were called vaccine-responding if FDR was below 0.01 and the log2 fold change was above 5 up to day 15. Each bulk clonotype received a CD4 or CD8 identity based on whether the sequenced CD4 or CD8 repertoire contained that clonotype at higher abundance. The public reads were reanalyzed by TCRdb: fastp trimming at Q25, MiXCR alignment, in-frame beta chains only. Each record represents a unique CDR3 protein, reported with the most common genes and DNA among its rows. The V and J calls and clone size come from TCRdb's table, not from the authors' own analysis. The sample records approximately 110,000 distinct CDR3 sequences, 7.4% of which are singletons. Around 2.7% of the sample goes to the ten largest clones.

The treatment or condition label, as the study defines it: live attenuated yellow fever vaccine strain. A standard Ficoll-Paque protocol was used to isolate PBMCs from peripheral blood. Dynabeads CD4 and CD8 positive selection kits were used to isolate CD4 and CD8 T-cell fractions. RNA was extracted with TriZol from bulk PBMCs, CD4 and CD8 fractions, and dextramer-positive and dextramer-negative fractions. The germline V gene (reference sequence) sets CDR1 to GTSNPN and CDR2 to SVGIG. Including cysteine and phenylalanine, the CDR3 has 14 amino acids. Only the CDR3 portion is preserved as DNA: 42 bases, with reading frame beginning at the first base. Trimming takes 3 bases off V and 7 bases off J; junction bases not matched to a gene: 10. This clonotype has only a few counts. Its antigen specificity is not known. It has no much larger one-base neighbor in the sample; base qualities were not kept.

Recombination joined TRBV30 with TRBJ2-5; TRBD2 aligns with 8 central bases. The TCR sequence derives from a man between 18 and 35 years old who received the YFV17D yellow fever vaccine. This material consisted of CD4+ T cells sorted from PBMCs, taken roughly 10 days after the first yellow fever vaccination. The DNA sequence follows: TGTGCCTGGAGGACTAGCGCAAGTACGGGGACCCAGTACTTC. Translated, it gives CAWRTSASTGTQYF. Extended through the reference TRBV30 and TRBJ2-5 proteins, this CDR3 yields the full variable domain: SQTIHQWPATLVQPVGSPLSLECTVEGTSNPNLYWYRQAAGRGLQLLFYSVGIGQISSEVPQNLSASRPQDRQFILSSKKLLLSDSGFYLCAWRTSASTGTQYFGPGTRLLVL.